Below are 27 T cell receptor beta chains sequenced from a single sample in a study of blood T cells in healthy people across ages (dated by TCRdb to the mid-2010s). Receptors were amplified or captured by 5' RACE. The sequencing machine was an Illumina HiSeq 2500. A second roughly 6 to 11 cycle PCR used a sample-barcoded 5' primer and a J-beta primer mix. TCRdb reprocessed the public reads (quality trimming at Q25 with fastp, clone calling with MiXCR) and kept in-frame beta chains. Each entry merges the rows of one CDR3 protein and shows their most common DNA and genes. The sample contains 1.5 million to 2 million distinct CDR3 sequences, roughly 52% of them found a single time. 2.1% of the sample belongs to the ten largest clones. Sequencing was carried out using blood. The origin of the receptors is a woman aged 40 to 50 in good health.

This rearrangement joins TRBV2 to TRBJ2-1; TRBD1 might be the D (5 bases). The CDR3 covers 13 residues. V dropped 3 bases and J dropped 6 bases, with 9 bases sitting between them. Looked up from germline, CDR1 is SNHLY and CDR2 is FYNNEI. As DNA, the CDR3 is TGTGCCAGCAGTGATCAGGGTATCAATGAGCAGTTCTTC. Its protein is CASSDQGINEQFF. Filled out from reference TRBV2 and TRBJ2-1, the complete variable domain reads EPEVTQTPSHQVTQMGQEVILRCVPISNHLYFYWYRQILGQKVEFLVSFYNNEISEKSEIFDDQFSVERPDGSNFTLKIRSTKLEDSAMYFCASSDQGINEQFFGPGTRLTVL.

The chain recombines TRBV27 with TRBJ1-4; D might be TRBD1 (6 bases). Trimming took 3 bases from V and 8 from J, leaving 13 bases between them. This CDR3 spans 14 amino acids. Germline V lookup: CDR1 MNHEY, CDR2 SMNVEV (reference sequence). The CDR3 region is CASSFQTRGEKLFF. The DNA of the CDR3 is TGTGCCAGCAGTTTTCAAACTAGGGGGGAAAAACTGTTTTTT. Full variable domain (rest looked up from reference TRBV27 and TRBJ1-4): EAQVTQNPRYLITVTGKKLTVTCSQNMNHEYMSWYRQDPGLGLRQIYYSMNVEVTDKGDVPEGYKVSRKEKRNFPLILESPSPNQTSLYFCASSFQTRGEKLFFGSGTQLSVL.

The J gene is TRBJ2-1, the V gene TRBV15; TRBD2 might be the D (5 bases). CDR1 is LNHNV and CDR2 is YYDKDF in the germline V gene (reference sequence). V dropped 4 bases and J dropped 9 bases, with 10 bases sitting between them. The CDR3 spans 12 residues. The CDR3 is CATSTYGGEQFF. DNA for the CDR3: TGTGCCACCAGCACATATGGAGGTGAGCAGTTCTTC. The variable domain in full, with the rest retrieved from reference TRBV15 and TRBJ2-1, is DAMVIQNPRYQVTQFGKPVTLSCSQTLNHNVMYWYQQKSSQAPKLLFHYYDKDFNNEADTPDNFQSRRPNTSFCFLDIRSPGLGDTAMYLCATSTYGGEQFFGPGTRLTVL.

The CDR3, as DNA: TGCGCCAGCAGCCAAGGGACAGGGGCCTATGGCTACACCTTC. Protein sequence: CASSQGTGAYGYTF. The chain is built from TRBV4-1 and TRBJ1-2; the match to TRBD1 covers 9 bases. This CDR3 contains 14 residues. Germline-derived CDR1 and CDR2 are MGHRA and YSYEKL. J lost 4 bases, V lost 1 base, and 1 base had no gene match.

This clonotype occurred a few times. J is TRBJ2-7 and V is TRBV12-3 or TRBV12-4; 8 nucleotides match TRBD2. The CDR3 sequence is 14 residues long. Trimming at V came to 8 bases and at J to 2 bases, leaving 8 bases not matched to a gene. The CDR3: CASWPSGGTYEQYF. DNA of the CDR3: TGTGCCAGCTGGCCCAGCGGGGGTACCTACGAGCAGTACTTC.

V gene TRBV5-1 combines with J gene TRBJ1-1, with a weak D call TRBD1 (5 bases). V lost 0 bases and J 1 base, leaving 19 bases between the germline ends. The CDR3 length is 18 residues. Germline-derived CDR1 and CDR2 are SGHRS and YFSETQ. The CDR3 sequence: CASSLAGGTRIENTEAFF. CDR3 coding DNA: TGCGCCAGCAGCTTGGCCGGGGGGACCCGAATTGAGAACACTGAAGCTTTCTTT.

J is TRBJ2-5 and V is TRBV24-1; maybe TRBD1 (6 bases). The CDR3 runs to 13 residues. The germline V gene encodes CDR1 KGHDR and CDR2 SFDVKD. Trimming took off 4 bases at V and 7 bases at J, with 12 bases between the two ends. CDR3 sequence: CATSEGHLRTQYF. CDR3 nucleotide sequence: TGTGCCACCAGTGAGGGACACCTGCGGACCCAGTACTTC.

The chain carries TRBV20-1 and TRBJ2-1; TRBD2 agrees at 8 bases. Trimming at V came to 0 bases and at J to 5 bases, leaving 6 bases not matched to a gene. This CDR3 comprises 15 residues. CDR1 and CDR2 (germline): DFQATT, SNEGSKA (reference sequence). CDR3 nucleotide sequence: TGCAGTGCTAGAGATTTGCGGGGGGTCCACAATGAGCAGTTCTTC. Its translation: CSARDLRGVHNEQFF.

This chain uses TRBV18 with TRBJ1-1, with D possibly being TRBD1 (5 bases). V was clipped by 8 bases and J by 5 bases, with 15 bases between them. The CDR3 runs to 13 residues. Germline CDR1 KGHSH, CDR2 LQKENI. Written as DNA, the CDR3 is TGTGCCAGCCGTAGGGCAGGGAATACTGAAGCTTTCTTT. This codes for CASRRAGNTEAFF.

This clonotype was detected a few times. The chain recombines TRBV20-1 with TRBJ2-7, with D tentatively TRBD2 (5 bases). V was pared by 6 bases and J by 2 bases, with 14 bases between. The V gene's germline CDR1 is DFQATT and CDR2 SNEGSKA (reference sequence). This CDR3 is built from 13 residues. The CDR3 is CSAKGPSPYEQYF. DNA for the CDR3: TGCAGTGCCAAAGGCCCTAGCCCCTACGAGCAGTACTTC.

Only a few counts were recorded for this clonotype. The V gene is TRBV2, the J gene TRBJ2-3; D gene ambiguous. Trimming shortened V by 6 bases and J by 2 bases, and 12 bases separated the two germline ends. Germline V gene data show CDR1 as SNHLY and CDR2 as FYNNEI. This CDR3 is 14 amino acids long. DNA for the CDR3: TGTGCCAGCAGGGCAGGACGCCACACAGATACGCAGTATTTT. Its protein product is CASRAGRHTDTQYF. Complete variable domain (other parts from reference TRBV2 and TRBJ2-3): EPEVTQTPSHQVTQMGQEVILRCVPISNHLYFYWYRQILGQKVEFLVSFYNNEISEKSEIFDDQFSVERPDGSNFTLKIRSTKLEDSAMYFCASRAGRHTDTQYFGPGTRLTVL.

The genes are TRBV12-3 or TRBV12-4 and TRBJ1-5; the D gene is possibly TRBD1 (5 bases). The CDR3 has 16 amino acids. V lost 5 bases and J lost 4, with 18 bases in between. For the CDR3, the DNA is TGTGCCAGCAGTCTGCAGGGTTCGGGAGTTAATCAGCCCCAGCATTTT. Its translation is CASSLQGSGVNQPQHF.

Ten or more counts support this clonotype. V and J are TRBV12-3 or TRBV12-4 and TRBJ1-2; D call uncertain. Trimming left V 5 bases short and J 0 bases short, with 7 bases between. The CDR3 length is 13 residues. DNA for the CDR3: TGTGCCAGCAGTCCCCAGACTAACTATGGCTACACCTTC. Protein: CASSPQTNYGYTF.

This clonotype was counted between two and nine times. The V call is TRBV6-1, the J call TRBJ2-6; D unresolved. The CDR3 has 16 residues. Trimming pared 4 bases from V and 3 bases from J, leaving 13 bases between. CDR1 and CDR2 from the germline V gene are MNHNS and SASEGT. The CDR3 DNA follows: TGTGCCAGCAGTGTGGCCCCTCTGGGTGGGGCCAACGTCCTGACTTTC. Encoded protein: CASSVAPLGGANVLTF.

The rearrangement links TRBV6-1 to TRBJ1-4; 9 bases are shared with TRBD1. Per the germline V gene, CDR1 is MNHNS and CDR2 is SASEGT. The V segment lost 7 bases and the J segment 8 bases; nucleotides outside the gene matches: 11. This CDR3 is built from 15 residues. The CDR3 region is CASTQPGQGWEKLFF. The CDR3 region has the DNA TGTGCCAGCACCCAGCCGGGACAGGGTTGGGAAAAACTGTTTTTT.

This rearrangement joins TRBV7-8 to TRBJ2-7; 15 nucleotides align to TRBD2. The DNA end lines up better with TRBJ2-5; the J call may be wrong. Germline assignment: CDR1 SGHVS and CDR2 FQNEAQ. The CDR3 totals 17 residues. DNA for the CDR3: TGTGCCAGCAGCTTCTCCGGGACTAGCGGGGGGCCGGAGACCCAGTACTTC. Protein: CASSFSGTSGGPETQYF.

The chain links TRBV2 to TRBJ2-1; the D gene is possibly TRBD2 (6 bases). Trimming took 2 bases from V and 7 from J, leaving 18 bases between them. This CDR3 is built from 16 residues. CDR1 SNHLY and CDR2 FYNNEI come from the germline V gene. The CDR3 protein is CASSESRLRESNEQFF. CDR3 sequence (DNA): TGTGCCAGCAGTGAATCGCGGCTCCGGGAGAGTAATGAGCAGTTCTTC.

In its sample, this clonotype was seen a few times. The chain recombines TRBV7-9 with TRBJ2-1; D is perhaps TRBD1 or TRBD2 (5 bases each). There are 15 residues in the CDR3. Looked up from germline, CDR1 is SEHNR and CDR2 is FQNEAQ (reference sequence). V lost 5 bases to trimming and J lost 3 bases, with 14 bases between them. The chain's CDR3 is CASSLPGRGYNEQFF. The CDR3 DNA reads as TGTGCCAGCAGCCTTCCGGGACGCGGCTACAATGAGCAGTTCTTC.

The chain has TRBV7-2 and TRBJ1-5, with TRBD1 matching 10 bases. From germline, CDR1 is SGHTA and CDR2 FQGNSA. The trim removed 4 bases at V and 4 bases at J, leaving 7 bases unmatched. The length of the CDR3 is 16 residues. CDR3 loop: CASSSDGQGGNQPQHF. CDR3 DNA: TGTGCCAGCAGCTCTGACGGACAGGGGGGAAATCAGCCCCAGCATTTT.

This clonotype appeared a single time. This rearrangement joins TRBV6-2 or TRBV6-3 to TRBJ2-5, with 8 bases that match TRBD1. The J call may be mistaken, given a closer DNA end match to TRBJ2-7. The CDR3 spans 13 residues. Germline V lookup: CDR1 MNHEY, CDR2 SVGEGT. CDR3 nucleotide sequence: TGTGCCATAGGGACAGGCGTCTCCTACGAGCAGTACTTC. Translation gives CAIGTGVSYEQYF.

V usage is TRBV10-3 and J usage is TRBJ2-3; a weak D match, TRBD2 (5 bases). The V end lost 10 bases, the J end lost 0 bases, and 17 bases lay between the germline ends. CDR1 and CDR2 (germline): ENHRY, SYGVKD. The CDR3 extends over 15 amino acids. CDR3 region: CASSGTSTSTDTQYF. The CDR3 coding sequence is TGTGCCAGCAGCGGAACATCCACTAGCACAGATACGCAGTATTTT.

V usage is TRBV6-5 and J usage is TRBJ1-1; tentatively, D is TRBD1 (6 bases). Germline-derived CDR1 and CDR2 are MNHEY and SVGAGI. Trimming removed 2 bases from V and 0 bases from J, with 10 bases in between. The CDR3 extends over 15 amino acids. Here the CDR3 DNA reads TGTGCCAGCAGTTACGAGGGGGGCTTGAACACTGAAGCTTTCTTT. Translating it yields CASSYEGGLNTEAFF.

The CDR3 reads CASRDSGRDTQYF. DNA of the CDR3: TGTGCCAGTAGGGATAGCGGGCGAGATACGCAGTATTTT. The chain is built from TRBV19 and TRBJ2-3; 7 bases fit TRBD2. CDR1 and CDR2 from the germline V gene are LNHDA and SQIVND (reference sequence). The junction had 5 bases not matched to a gene; V was cut back by 6 bases and J by 5 bases. This CDR3 region has 13 residues.

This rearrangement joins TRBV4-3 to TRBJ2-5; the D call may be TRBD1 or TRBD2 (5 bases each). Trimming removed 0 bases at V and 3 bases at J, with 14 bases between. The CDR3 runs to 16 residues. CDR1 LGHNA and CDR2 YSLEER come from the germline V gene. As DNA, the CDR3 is TGCGCCAGCAGCCAAGATGTAGCGAGGGGAAAAGAGACCCAGTACTTC. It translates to CASSQDVARGKETQYF.

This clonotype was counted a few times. CDR3 bases: TGTGCCAGCCTAATCGGGTTCCGGGAGACCCAGTACTTC. Its protein product is CASLIGFRETQYF. The chain recombines TRBV6-6 with TRBJ2-5; D is undetermined. Germline loops: CDR1 MNHNY, CDR2 SVGAGI (reference sequence). V was clipped by 8 bases and J by 5 bases, with 15 bases between them. The CDR3 has 13 amino acids.

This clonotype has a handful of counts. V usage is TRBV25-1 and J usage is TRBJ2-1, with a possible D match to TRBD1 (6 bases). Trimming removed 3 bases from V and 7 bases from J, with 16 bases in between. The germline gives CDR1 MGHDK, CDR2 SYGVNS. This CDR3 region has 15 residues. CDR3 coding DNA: TGTGCCAGCAGTGATGAGGGTCTGAGGGGGAATGAGCAGTTCTTC. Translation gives CASSDEGLRGNEQFF.

The CDR3 DNA reads as TGTGCCAGCAGTCACGACTGGACATCAGAGACCCAGTACTTC. It yields the protein CASSHDWTSETQYF. The chain links TRBV12-3 or TRBV12-4 to TRBJ2-5; perhaps TRBD1 as D (5 bases). V lost 5 bases, J lost 4 bases, and 14 bases lay in between. This CDR3 contains 14 residues.